Listed below are T cell receptor beta chains from one sample, sequenced in a study of T cells in Graves' hyperthyroidism and ophthalmopathy. A single record per CDR3 protein comes from TCRdb applying MiXCR to the multiplex PCR reads. The sample includes hundreds of thousands of distinct CDR3 sequences, about 15% of them seen just once. Sequencing input: blood. These receptors were taken from a woman between 18 and 30 years old with Graves' ophthalmopathy. CDR3s include the opening cysteine and the closing phenylalanine or tryptophan. A D gene is named only where the DNA matches it firmly. Size is stated for part of the rows, as once, few or many counts, or as a class when the clone is expanded.

D gene	V gene	J gene	clone size	CDR3 DNA	CDR3 protein
.	TRBV29-1	TRBJ1-1	few	TGCAGCGTTGAGACAGGCTTTAGCGACACTGAAGCTTTCTTT	CSVETGFSDTEAFF
.	TRBV7-2	TRBJ2-7	few	TGTGCCAGCAGCCAAACGGACCTCTCCTACGAGCAGTACTTC	CASSQTDLSYEQYF
.	TRBV7-9	TRBJ2-7	many	TGTGCCAGCAGCTTAGATACAGCACTTTACGAGCAGTACTTC	CASSLDTALYEQYF
TRBD1	TRBV5-1	TRBJ1-5	.	TGCGCCAGCAGCTTGTCGGGACAGGGAAAGTTCGATTTT	CASSLSGQGKFDF
.	TRBV20-1	TRBJ2-1	many	TGCAGTGCTAGACAGATAGGGGACACCTACAATGAGCAGTTCTTC	CSARQIGDTYNEQFF
.	TRBV2	TRBJ2-3	many	TGTGCCAGCAGTGAAGCGGGGCAGAAAACTAGCACAGATACGCAGTATTTT	CASSEAGQKTSTDTQYF
.	TRBV18	TRBJ1-2	many	TGTGCCAGCTCACGGAGAAAACAGGAAAACTATGGCTACACCTTC	CASSRRKQENYGYTF
TRBD1	TRBV29-1	TRBJ1-1	many	TGCAGCGCCGACTCCCGGGACAGTCCCCGGTTGGCTGAAGCTTTCTTT	CSADSRDSPRLAEAFF
.	TRBV20-1	TRBJ1-6	.	TGCAGTGCTAGGCCGGGACCCGACTTCCACTTT	CSARPGPDFHF
TRBD2	TRBV6-1	TRBJ2-7	.	TGTGCCAGCAGAAAAACGGGGGGGGATTCCTACGAGCAGTACTTC	CASRKTGGDSYEQYF
.	TRBV7-9	TRBJ2-7	.	TGTGCCAGCAGCTTAGCGCCGGCAGGGGACGACTACGAGCAGTACTTC	CASSLAPAGDDYEQYF
.	TRBV6-5	TRBJ2-2	.	TGTGCCAGCAGTGACGAAGGGGCAAGCACCGGGGAGCTGTTTTTT	CASSDEGASTGELFF
TRBD1	TRBV20-1	TRBJ1-3	few	TGCAGCAGCGAGGGACAGACCCGAAACACCATATATTTT	CSSEGQTRNTIYF
TRBD2	TRBV13	TRBJ2-5	many	TGTGCCAGCAGCCGACCGATAAAGAGCGGGAGTGAGACCCAGTACTTC	CASSRPIKSGSETQYF
.	TRBV3-1	TRBJ2-3	many	TGTGCCAGCAGCCAACTTGCAGATACGCAGTATTTT	CASSQLADTQYF
TRBD1	TRBV27	TRBJ1-2	.	TGTGCCAGCAGTTTAAAGGGACAGGGAGGGTACTATGGCTACACCTTC	CASSLKGQGGYYGYTF
.	TRBV7-2	TRBJ2-4	.	TGTGCCAGCAGCTTAGGGGGTGGGCAGGGAAAAAACATTCAGTACTTC	CASSLGGGQGKNIQYF